Sequencing of this T cell receptor beta chain was carried out in a study of siplizumab effects on memory and regulatory T cells. The table came from immunoSEQ multiplex PCR; TCRdb's copy has only in-frame clones and leaves some out. This sample has about 57,000 clones, with approximately 82% found just once. V lost 3 bases, J lost 4 bases, and 15 bases lay in between. CDR3 size: 16 residues. Germline CDR1 is KGHSH and CDR2 is LQKENI. The clonotype originates from a human donor in good health. Sequenced: memory CD4+ T cells sorted from blood. The gene calls are TRBV18 and TRBJ2-2; D call uncertain. CDR3 bases: TGTGCCAGCTCACCCGACGGTCCCGTGGGCACCGGGGAGCTGTTTTTT. This translates into CASSPDGPVGTGELFF.